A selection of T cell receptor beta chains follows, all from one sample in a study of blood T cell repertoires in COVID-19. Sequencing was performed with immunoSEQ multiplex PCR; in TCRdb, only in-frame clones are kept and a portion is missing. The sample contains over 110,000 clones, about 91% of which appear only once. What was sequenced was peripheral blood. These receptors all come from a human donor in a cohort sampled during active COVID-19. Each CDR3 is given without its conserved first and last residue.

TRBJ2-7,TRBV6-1,ASSESRVGEQY
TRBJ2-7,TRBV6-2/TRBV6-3,ASSSPGQASYEQY
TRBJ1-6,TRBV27,ASSLVSGASSPLH
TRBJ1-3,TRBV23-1,ASSYRGDSGNTIY
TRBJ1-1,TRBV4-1,ASSQVTANTEAF
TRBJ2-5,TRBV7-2,ASTPTGGSETQY
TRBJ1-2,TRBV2,ASSPDRNYGYT
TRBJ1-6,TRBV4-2,ASSQGGQGVSSPLH
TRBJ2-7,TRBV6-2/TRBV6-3,ASSYGQSTYEQY
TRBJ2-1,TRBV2,ASRLQGALNNEQF
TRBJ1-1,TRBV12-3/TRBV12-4,ASRRTAVSEAF
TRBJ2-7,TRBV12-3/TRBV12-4,ASSPHREGEQY
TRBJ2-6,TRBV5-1,ASSLEGSGANVLT
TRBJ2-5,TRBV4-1,ASSHPTDRFQETQY
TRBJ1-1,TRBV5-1,ASSTYPGEGTEAF
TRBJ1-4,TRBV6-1,ASSEAVTGGGEKLF
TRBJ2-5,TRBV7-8,ASSLAPLQRGPQETQY
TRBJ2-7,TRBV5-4,ASSLGQGKGEQY
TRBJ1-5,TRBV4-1,ASSQEGGTGNQPQH
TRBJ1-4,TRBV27,ASSRTRRANEKLF
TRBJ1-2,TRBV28,ASRGTVGYT
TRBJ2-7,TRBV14,ASSHRRGFYGADEQY
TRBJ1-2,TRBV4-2,ASSFQSTDYGYT
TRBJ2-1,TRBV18,ASSPPGQNEQF
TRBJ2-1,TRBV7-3,ASSSSYRNEQF
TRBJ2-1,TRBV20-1,SASWRVGGQF
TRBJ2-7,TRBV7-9,ASGGEDEVDYEQY
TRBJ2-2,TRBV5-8,ASSVGGQHTGELF
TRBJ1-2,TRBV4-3,ASSQGRTGRTAYGYT
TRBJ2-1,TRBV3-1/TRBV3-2,ASSRLTGDNEQF
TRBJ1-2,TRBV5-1,ASSLSQTNYGYT
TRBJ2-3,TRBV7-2,ASSRDRVDTQY
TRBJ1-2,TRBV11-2,ASSSTGKHGYT
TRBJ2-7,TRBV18,ASSSGQGKYEQY